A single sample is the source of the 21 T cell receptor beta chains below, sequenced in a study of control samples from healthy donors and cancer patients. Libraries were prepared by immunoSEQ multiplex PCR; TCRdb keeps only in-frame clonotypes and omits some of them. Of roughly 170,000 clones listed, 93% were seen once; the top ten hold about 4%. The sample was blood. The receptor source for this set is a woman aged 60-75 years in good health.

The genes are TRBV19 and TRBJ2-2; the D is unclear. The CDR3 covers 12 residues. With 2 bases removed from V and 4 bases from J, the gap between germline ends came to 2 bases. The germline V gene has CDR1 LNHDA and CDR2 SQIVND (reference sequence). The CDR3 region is CASSITTGELFF. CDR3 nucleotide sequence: TGTGCCAGTAGTATAACCACCGGGGAGCTGTTTTTT.

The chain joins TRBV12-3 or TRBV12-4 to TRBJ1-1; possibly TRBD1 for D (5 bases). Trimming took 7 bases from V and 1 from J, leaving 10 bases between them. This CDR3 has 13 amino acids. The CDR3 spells CASNPGGNTEAFF. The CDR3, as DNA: TGTGCCAGCAATCCTGGGGGGAACACTGAAGCTTTCTTT.

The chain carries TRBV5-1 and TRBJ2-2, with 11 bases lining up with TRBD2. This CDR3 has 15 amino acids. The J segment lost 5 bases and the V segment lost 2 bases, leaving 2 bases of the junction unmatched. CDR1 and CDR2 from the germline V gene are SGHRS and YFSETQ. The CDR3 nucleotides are TGCGCCAGCAGCTTCCCTAGCGGGGGGACCGGGGAGCTGTTTTTT. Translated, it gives CASSFPSGGTGELFF.

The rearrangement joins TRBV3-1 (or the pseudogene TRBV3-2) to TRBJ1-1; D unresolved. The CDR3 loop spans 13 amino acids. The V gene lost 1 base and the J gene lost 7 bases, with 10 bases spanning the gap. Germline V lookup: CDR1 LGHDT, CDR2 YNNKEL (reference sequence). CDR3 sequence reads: CASSQGREGEAFF. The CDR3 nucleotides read TGTGCCAGCAGCCAAGGGCGTGAGGGTGAAGCTTTCTTT.

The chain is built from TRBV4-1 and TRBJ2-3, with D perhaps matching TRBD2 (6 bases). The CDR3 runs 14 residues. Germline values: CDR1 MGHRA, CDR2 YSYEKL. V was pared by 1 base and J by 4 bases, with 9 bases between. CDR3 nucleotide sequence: TGCGCCAGCAGCCAAGCAATAGCGGCAGATACGCAGTATTTT. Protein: CASSQAIAADTQYF.

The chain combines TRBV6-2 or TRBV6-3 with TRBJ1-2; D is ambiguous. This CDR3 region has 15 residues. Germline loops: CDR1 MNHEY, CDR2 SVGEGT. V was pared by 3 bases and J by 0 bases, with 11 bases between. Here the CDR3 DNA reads TGTGCCAGCAGTTATACCCCAGAAGCTAACTATGGCTACACCTTC. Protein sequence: CASSYTPEANYGYTF.

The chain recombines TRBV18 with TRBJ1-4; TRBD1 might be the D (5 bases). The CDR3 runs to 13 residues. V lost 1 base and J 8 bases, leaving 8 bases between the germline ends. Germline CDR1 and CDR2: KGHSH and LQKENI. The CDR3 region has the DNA TGTGCCAGCTCACCACGGGGGTCGGAAAAACTGTTTTTT. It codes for CASSPRGSEKLFF.

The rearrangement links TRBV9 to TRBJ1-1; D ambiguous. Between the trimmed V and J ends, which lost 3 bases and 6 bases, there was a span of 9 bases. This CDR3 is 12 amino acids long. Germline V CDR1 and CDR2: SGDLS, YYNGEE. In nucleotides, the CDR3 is TGTGCCAGCAGCGCCTTAGACCCTGAAGCTTTCTTT. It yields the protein CASSALDPEAFF.

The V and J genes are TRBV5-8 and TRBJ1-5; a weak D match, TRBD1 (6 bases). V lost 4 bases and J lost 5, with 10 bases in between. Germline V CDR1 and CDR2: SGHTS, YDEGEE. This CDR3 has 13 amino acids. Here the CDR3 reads CASSTRQDQPQHF. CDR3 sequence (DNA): TGTGCCAGCAGCACAAGACAGGATCAGCCCCAGCATTTT.

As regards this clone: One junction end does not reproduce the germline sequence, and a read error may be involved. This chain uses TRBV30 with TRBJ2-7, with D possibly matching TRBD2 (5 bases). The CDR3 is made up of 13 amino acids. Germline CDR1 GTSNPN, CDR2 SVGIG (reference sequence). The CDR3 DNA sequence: TGTGCCTGGAGTGTAATTGGAGGCTTCGGCAGGCGGTTC. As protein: CAWSVIGGFGRRF.

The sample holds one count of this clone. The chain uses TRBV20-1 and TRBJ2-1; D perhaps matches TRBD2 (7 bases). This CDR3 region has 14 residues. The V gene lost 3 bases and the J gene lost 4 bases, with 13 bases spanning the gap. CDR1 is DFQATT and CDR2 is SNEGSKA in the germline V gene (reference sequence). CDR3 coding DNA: TGCAGTGCTAGTGGGGAGGGGGGTTACAATGAGCAGTTCTTC. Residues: CSASGEGGYNEQFF.

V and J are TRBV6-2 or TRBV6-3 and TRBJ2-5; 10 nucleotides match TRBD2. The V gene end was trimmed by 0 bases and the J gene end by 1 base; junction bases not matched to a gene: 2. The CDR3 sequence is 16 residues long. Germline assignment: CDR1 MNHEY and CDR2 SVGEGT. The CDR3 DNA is TGTGCCAGCAGTTACTCCGCTAGCGGGGGCCAAGAGACCCAGTACTTC. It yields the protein CASSYSASGGQETQYF.

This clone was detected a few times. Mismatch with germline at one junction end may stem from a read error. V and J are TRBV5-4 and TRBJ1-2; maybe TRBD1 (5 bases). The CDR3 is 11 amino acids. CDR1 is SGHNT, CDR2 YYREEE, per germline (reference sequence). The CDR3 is CASSSPGTPSF. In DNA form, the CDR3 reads TGTGCCAGCAGCAGTCCCGGGACCCCCTCCTTC.

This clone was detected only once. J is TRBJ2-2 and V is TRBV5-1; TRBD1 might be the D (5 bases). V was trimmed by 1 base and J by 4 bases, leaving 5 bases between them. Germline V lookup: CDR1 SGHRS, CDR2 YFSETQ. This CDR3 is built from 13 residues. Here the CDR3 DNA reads TGCGCCAGCAGCTTGCAGGGCACCGGGGAGCTGTTTTTT. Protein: CASSLQGTGELFF.

CDR3 DNA sequence: TGTGCCAGTAGTCAACGGGGGGTACATGATACGCAGTATTTT. It yields the protein CASSQRGVHDTQYF. The V gene is TRBV19, the J gene TRBJ2-3; TRBD2 aligns across 7 bases. This CDR3 region has 14 residues. Germline CDR1 reads LNHDA; CDR2 reads SQIVND (reference sequence). With V trimmed by 5 bases and J by 6 bases, 8 bases remained unmatched.

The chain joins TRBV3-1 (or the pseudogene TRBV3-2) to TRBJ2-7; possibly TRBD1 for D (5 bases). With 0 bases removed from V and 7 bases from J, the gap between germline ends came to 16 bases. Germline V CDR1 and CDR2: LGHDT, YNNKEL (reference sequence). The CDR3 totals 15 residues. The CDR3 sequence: CASSQDLRDLWEQYF. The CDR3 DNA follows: TGTGCCAGCAGCCAAGATCTCAGGGATCTCTGGGAGCAGTACTTC.

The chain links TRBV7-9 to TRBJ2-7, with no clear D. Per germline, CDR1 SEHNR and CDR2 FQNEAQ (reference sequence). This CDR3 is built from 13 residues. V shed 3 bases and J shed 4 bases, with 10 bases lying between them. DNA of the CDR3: TGTGCCAGCAGCTTCTTCAGTTCTTACGAGCAGTACTTC. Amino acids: CASSFFSSYEQYF.

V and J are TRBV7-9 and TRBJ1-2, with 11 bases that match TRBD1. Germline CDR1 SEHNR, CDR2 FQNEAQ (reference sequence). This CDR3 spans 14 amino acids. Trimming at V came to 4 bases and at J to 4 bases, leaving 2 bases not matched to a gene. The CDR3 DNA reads TGTGCCAGCAGCTCGGGACAGGGGGTCTATGGCTACACCTTC. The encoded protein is CASSSGQGVYGYTF.

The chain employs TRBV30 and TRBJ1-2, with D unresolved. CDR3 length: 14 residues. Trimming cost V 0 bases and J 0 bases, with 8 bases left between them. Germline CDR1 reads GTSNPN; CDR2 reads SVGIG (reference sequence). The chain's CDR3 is CAWSVLTSNYGYTF. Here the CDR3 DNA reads TGTGCCTGGAGTGTACTGACCTCTAACTATGGCTACACCTTC.

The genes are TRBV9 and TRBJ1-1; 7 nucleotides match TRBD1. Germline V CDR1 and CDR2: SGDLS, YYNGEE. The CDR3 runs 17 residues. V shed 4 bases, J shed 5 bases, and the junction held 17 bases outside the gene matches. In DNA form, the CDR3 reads TGTGCCAGCAGCCCCCGACCTGGGGGGGACAGAAGGACTGAAGCTTTCTTT. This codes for CASSPRPGGDRRTEAFF.

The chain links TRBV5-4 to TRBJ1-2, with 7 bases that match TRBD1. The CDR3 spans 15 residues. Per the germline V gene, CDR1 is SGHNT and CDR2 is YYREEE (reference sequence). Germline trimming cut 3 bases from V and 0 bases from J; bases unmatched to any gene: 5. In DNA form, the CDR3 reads TGTGCCAGCAGCTGGACAGGTTTAACTAACTATGGCTACACCTTC. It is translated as CASSWTGLTNYGYTF.